These 29 T cell receptor beta chains were all obtained from the same sample, sequenced in a study of Ad26.COV2.S vaccination and SARS-CoV-2 variants. Sequenced by immunoSEQ multiplex PCR; TCRdb stores in-frame clones only, minus some. Of around 370,000 clones listed, approximately 81% are singletons. Documented treatment: around 19 received Ad26.COV2.S at low or high dose, single or two shots; roughly five received placebo; per-sample allocation not given. The investigators took samples on day 63 after the first vaccine or placebo injection. Sequences were derived from peripheral blood, sampled in a trial of Ad26.COV2.S vaccine versus placebo. These receptor sequences come from a person between 18 and 65 years old who received the Ad26.COV2.S COVID-19 vaccine or a placebo.

CDR3 in DNA: TGCGCCAGCAGACGCGACCCGACTACAGGAACGCAGTATTTT. Translated: CASRRDPTTGTQYF. This chain links TRBV5-1 with TRBJ2-3; the D gene could be TRBD1 or TRBD2 (5 bases each). The CDR3 length is 14 residues. The germline V and J ends were trimmed by 5 bases and 9 bases, with 19 bases remaining between them. Per the germline V gene, CDR1 is SGHRS and CDR2 is YFSETQ.

The genes are TRBV6-4 and TRBJ2-3; the match to TRBD2 covers 9 bases. Looked up from germline, CDR1 is MRHNA and CDR2 is SNTAGT. V dropped 0 bases and J dropped 1; count of bases not matched to a gene: 8. This CDR3 region has 18 residues. CDR3 sequence: CASSDSAGGSPGTDTQYF. As DNA, the CDR3 is TGTGCCAGCAGTGACTCGGCGGGAGGGTCCCCAGGCACAGATACGCAGTATTTT.

This chain uses TRBV11-2 with TRBJ2-1; TRBD2 aligns across 11 bases. Trimming removed 3 bases from V and 6 bases from J; junction bases left unmatched: 7. In germline, CDR1 is SGHAT, CDR2 FQNNGV. The CDR3 totals 16 residues. The CDR3 here is CASSFGTSGAFNEQFF. CDR3 DNA: TGTGCCAGCAGCTTCGGGACTAGCGGAGCCTTCAATGAGCAGTTCTTC.

The V call is TRBV7-6, the J call TRBJ2-5; a possible D gene is TRBD2 (7 bases). Trimming took 2 bases from V and 3 from J, leaving 22 bases between them. The germline V gene has CDR1 SGHVS and CDR2 FNYEAQ. The CDR3 is 18 residues long. CDR3 bases: TGTGCCAGCAGCTTAAAACGATGGTTCCGGGGGGCGGAAGAGACCCAGTACTTC. Its protein product is CASSLKRWFRGAEETQYF. The full variable domain, in which reference TRBV7-6 and TRBJ2-5 provide the parts outside the CDR3, is GAGVSQSPRYKVTKRGQDVALRCDPISGHVSLYWYRQALGQGPEFLTYFNYEAQQDKSGLPNDRFSAERPEGSISTLTIQRTEQRDSAMYRCASSLKRWFRGAEETQYFGPGTRLLVL.

The chain has TRBV9 and TRBJ2-3; 8 bases match TRBD2. After removal of 4 bases from V and 1 base from J, the junction contained 11 bases not matched to a gene. Germline lookup yields CDR1 SGDLS and CDR2 YYNGEE. The CDR3 extends over 17 amino acids. The CDR3 here is CASSPTGLAAGTDTQYF. The CDR3 DNA sequence: TGTGCCAGCAGCCCCACCGGACTAGCCGCGGGCACAGATACGCAGTATTTT.

This chain connects TRBV5-1 to TRBJ2-2; D gene ambiguous. Germline V lookup: CDR1 SGHRS, CDR2 YFSETQ. V was trimmed by 4 bases and J by 5 bases, leaving 15 bases between them. CDR3 length: 15 amino acids. The CDR3 region has the DNA TGCGCCAGCAGCCCAGAAAGGTCGGTTACCGGGGAGCTGTTTTTT. Translating it yields CASSPERSVTGELFF.

J is TRBJ2-3 and V is TRBV25-1, with 8 bases aligning to TRBD2. V shed 1 base, J shed 4 bases, and the junction held 7 bases outside the gene matches. Germline lookup yields CDR1 MGHDK and CDR2 SYGVNS. The CDR3 consists of 16 residues. CDR3 sequence (DNA): TGTGCCAGCAGTGAATTCAGCGGGAGTCGCCCAGATACGCAGTATTTT. Protein product: CASSEFSGSRPDTQYF.

This clone was found once. The chain is built from TRBV12-5 and TRBJ2-4; 9 bases map to TRBD1. The germline V gene encodes CDR1 LGHNT and CDR2 FRNRAP. The V segment lost 6 bases and the J segment 6 bases; nucleotides outside the gene matches: 3. This CDR3 is 13 amino acids long. The CDR3 protein is CASGGTGINIQYF. The CDR3 DNA reads TGTGCTAGTGGGGGGACAGGGATAAACATTCAGTACTTC.

The chain couples TRBV7-2 to TRBJ2-1; tentative D call: TRBD1 (5 bases). The germline CDR1 and CDR2 sequences are SGHTA and FQGNSA. This CDR3 comprises 13 residues. The ends were cut back, 5 bases at V and 10 bases at J, with 15 bases in the middle. The CDR3 DNA follows: TGTGCCAGCAGCGCCCTCTCAGGGTGGGAGCAGTTCTTC. Encoded protein: CASSALSGWEQFF. Filled out from reference TRBV7-2 and TRBJ2-1, the complete variable domain reads GAGVSQSPSNKVTEKGKDVELRCDPISGHTALYWYRQSLGQGLEFLIYFQGNSAPDKSGLPSDRFSAERTGGSVSTLTIQRTQQEDSAVYLCASSALSGWEQFFGPGTRLTVL.

In this sample, this clone turned up once. The J gene is TRBJ2-3, the V gene TRBV6-1, with TRBD2 matching 12 bases. The CDR3 totals 17 residues. Germline lookup yields CDR1 MNHNS and CDR2 SASEGT. The ends lost 3 bases at V and 2 bases at J; junction bases unmatched: 6. The CDR3 sequence is CASSDPGLAGLTDTQYF. The CDR3 coding sequence is TGTGCCAGCAGTGATCCAGGACTAGCGGGGCTCACAGATACGCAGTATTTT.

The V gene is TRBV6-2 or TRBV6-3, the J gene TRBJ2-7; 13 nucleotides align to TRBD2. The V gene's germline CDR1 is MNHEY and CDR2 SVGEGT. CDR3 size: 16 residues. V was pared by 4 bases and J by 3 bases, with 6 bases of the junction left unmatched. Here the CDR3 reads CASSSARTSGSYEQYF. The CDR3 coding sequence is TGTGCCAGCAGTTCGGCCCGGACTAGCGGGAGCTACGAGCAGTACTTC.

This rearrangement joins TRBV2 to TRBJ1-6; D is unresolved. Trimming removed 2 bases from V and 1 base from J, with 9 bases in between. CDR1 is SNHLY, CDR2 FYNNEI, per germline. The CDR3 loop spans 16 amino acids. The CDR3 here is CASSEYTASYNSPLHF. The CDR3 coding sequence is TGTGCCAGCAGTGAATATACCGCGTCCTATAATTCACCCCTCCACTTT.

The chain employs TRBV27 and TRBJ2-1, with unresolved D. This CDR3 is 14 amino acids long. V gave up 7 bases and J gave up 0 bases, with 10 bases separating them. Looked up from germline, CDR1 is MNHEY and CDR2 is SMNVEV (reference sequence). CDR3 coding DNA: TGTGCCAGCACCCCCCGGAGCTCCTACAATGAGCAGTTCTTC. Its protein product is CASTPRSSYNEQFF.

The V call is TRBV9, the J call TRBJ2-3, with D perhaps TRBD1 (6 bases). CDR3 length: 15 residues. Trimming left V 0 bases short and J 0 bases short, with 8 bases between. CDR1 is SGDLS, CDR2 YYNGEE, per germline. The DNA for the CDR3 is TGTGCCAGCAGCGTAGTAGGGGGAAGCACAGATACGCAGTATTTT. Its translation is CASSVVGGSTDTQYF. Variable domain in full (rest from reference TRBV9 and TRBJ2-3): DSGVTQTPKHLITATGQRVTLRCSPRSGDLSVYWYQQSLDQGLQFLIQYYNGEERAKGNILERFSAQQFPDLHSELNLSSLELGDSALYFCASSVVGGSTDTQYFGPGTRLTVL.

The CDR3 DNA sequence: TGTGCCAGCAGCCCTCTCCGGCGGGCGAGCTCCTACGAGCAGTACTTC. Translation gives CASSPLRRASSYEQYF. The chain employs TRBV11-2 and TRBJ2-7; tentatively, D is TRBD2 (5 bases). The CDR3 spans 16 residues. Germline CDR1 SGHAT, CDR2 FQNNGV. Between the trimmed V and J ends, which lost 5 bases and 0 bases, there was a span of 17 bases.

The chain links TRBV10-3 to TRBJ1-1; D unresolved. Germline loops: CDR1 ENHRY, CDR2 SYGVKD. The CDR3 length is 13 residues. V shed 7 bases and J shed 2 bases, with 11 bases lying between them. CDR3 loop: CAIKAAFNTEAFF. CDR3 DNA: TGTGCCATCAAGGCAGCCTTTAACACTGAAGCTTTCTTT.

The chain uses TRBV4-1 and TRBJ1-3; D is perhaps TRBD1 (5 bases). This CDR3 is built from 16 residues. Germline V gene data show CDR1 as MGHRA and CDR2 as YSYEKL. V was trimmed by 4 bases and J by 0 bases, leaving 13 bases between them. The CDR3 DNA reads TGCGCCAGCAGCCCCATTGAGCAGGGCTCTGGAAACACCATATATTTT. Amino acids: CASSPIEQGSGNTIYF.

The chain joins TRBV10-2 to TRBJ2-5; the D call may be TRBD1 or TRBD2 (6 bases each). Trimming stripped 7 bases from V and 5 bases from J, with 17 bases between. Germline lookup yields CDR1 WSHSY and CDR2 SAAADI. The CDR3 runs 14 residues. DNA for the CDR3: TGCGCCAGCACGGGAGAGACAGGCGGTGAGACCCAGTACTTC. As protein: CASTGETGGETQYF.

The chain is built from TRBV3-1 (or the pseudogene TRBV3-2) and TRBJ2-2; TRBD2 matches 7 bases. J lost 1 base, V lost 4 bases, and 6 bases had no gene match. Germline V CDR1 and CDR2: LGHDT, YNNKEL (reference sequence). This CDR3 has 16 amino acids. Here the CDR3 DNA reads TGTGCCAGCAGCCGAACCAGCGGGGTGAACACCGGGGAGCTGTTTTTT. This translates into CASSRTSGVNTGELFF.

This rearrangement joins TRBV27 to TRBJ2-7; D is unclear. Trimming cost V 4 bases and J 2 bases, with 15 bases left between them. The germline gives CDR1 MNHEY, CDR2 SMNVEV (reference sequence). CDR3 length: 15 amino acids. Here the CDR3 reads CASSSLTRPPYEQYF. CDR3 sequence (DNA): TGTGCCAGCAGTTCCTTGACCCGCCCCCCCTACGAGCAGTACTTC.

J is TRBJ1-2 and V is TRBV4-3; D is ambiguous. Germline CDR1 and CDR2: LGHNA and YSLEER. Trimming removed 2 bases at V and 5 bases at J, with 15 bases between. The CDR3 runs 15 residues. The CDR3 is CASSQPDGPQYGYTF. The CDR3 DNA is TGCGCCAGCAGCCAACCGGACGGACCGCAGTATGGCTACACCTTC.

The chain is built from TRBV28 and TRBJ2-7; 10 bases align to TRBD2. The length of the CDR3 is 15 residues. The V gene end was trimmed by 6 bases and the J gene end by 4 bases; junction bases not matched to a gene: 9. Per the germline V gene, CDR1 is MDHEN and CDR2 is SYDVKM. For the CDR3, the DNA is TGTGCCAGCAGCACCACTCTAGCGGGAGATTACGAGCAGTACTTC. It codes for CASSTTLAGDYEQYF.

The chain employs TRBV6-1 and TRBJ2-3, with TRBD2 identical over 8 bases. Germline V gene data show CDR1 as MNHNS and CDR2 as SASEGT. The J segment lost 7 bases and the V segment lost 0 bases, leaving 6 bases of the junction unmatched. This CDR3 has 15 amino acids. The DNA of the CDR3 is TGTGCCAGCAGTGAAGCTGGAGCGGGGGCACATACGCAGTATTTT. Residues: CASSEAGAGAHTQYF.

V is TRBV6-5 and J is TRBJ2-3, with TRBD1 matching over 8 bases. Looked up from germline, CDR1 is MNHEY and CDR2 is SVGAGI. This CDR3 spans 13 amino acids. V trimming: 5 bases; J trimming: 6 bases; junction bases outside the gene matches: 4. DNA for the CDR3: TGTGCCAGCAGTCCTCAGGGGGCCGATACGCAGTATTTT. This translates into CASSPQGADTQYF.

To note about this clone: A clone one base away is much larger, so this may be a read error. The V gene is TRBV7-9, the J gene TRBJ2-1, with TRBD2 matching over 7 bases. With 7 bases clipped from V and 8 bases from J, the junction kept 8 bases outside the gene matches. The germline CDR1 and CDR2 sequences are SEHNR and FQNEAQ (reference sequence). The CDR3 length is 13 residues. In DNA, the CDR3 is TGTGCCAGCACCCGGGGGGACCTCTATGAGCAGTTCTTC. It codes for CASTRGDLYEQFF.

The chain couples TRBV9 to TRBJ1-1; 9 nucleotides match TRBD1. With V trimmed by 4 bases and J by 10 bases, 5 bases remained unmatched. The CDR3 sequence is 12 residues long. Germline CDR1 and CDR2: SGDLS and YYNGEE. CDR3 DNA sequence: TGTGCCAGCAGCTTCGGGACAGGGACAGCTTTCTTT. It translates to CASSFGTGTAFF.

This clone came up a few times. The V call is TRBV2, the J call TRBJ2-7, with D uncertain. Germline CDR1 is SNHLY and CDR2 is FYNNEI. The CDR3 is 13 amino acids. Trimming took 6 bases from V and 3 from J, leaving 12 bases between them. CDR3 protein: CASRDLVNYEQYF. In nucleotides, the CDR3 is TGTGCCAGCAGGGATTTGGTGAACTACGAGCAGTACTTC.

The chain carries TRBV9 and TRBJ2-2, with D maybe TRBD2 (5 bases). The CDR3 has 14 residues. CDR1 SGDLS and CDR2 YYNGEE come from the germline V gene. Deletions cut 5 bases from V and 2 bases from J, with 10 bases between. CDR3 residues: CASRPSGNTGELFF. The CDR3 DNA sequence: TGTGCCAGCAGACCCAGCGGTAACACCGGGGAGCTGTTTTTT. Variable domain in full (rest from reference TRBV9 and TRBJ2-2): DSGVTQTPKHLITATGQRVTLRCSPRSGDLSVYWYQQSLDQGLQFLIQYYNGEERAKGNILERFSAQQFPDLHSELNLSSLELGDSALYFCASRPSGNTGELFFGEGSRLTVL.

The DNA of the CDR3 is TGTGCCAGCAGCTTAGCTGGCGGGAGTGCCTCCGGGGAGCTGTTTTTT. Translated, it gives CASSLAGGSASGELFF. The rearrangement uses TRBV7-9 and TRBJ2-2; 7 nucleotides align to TRBD2. Trimming removed 0 bases from V and 6 bases from J; junction bases left unmatched: 7. CDR3 length equals 16 residues. Germline assignment: CDR1 SEHNR and CDR2 FQNEAQ (reference sequence).